These 6 T cell receptor beta chains originate from one sample sequenced in a study of T cell repertoires in cytomegalovirus infection. TCRdb re-analysed the reads in MiXCR, keeping a single row per CDR3 protein. The sample lists around 710,000 distinct CDR3 sequences; roughly 29% were seen once. For these receptors, no antigen is known. The input for sequencing was cultured CD8+ T cells from PBMCs, taken from culture after CMV antigen stimulation. The source of these receptors is a human donor in good health (CMV status not recorded). Some clones in this sample may be carry-over from other donors' samples.

The chain has TRBV10-2 and TRBJ1-1, with D possibly matching TRBD1 (6 bases). Trimming removed 3 bases from V and 5 bases from J, with 19 bases in between. This CDR3 spans 16 amino acids. Germline V gene lookup returns CDR1 WSHSY and CDR2 SAAADI. The DNA of the CDR3 is TGCGCCAGCAGTGACCCGACAGGCGGAGGGTTAACTGAAGCTTTCTTT. Protein sequence: CASSDPTGGGLTEAFF.

V usage is TRBV19 and J usage is TRBJ1-2; 7 nucleotides align to TRBD1. CDR3 size: 16 residues. Germline loops: CDR1 LNHDA, CDR2 SQIVND (reference sequence). J lost 1 base, V lost 9 bases, and 14 bases had no gene match. The DNA for the CDR3 is TGTGCCAGCACGAGCCAGGGGGTCGCCTATAACTATGGCTACACCTTC. Its translation: CASTSQGVAYNYGYTF.

V gene TRBV7-8 combines with J gene TRBJ2-7, with D tentatively TRBD2 (6 bases). V lost 5 bases to trimming and J lost 3 bases, with 11 bases between them. The CDR3 spans 13 residues. Germline V gives CDR1 SGHVS, CDR2 FQNEAQ. CDR3 coding DNA: TGTGCCAGCAGCCGGAGGGGACTCTACGAGCAGTACGTC. Translation gives CASSRRGLYEQYV.

This chain connects TRBV11-1 to TRBJ1-2; D may be TRBD1 (6 bases). The germline CDR1 and CDR2 sequences are SGHAT and FQDESV (reference sequence). Trimming cost V 5 bases and J 6 bases, with 19 bases left between them. CDR3 size: 15 residues. The CDR3 region has the DNA TGTGCCAGCAGCCCCTTCTCGGGGGGCGGGGATGGCTACACCTTC. This gives the protein CASSPFSGGGDGYTF.

This rearrangement joins TRBV6-6 to TRBJ1-4; 7 bases fit TRBD1. Per the germline V gene, CDR1 is MNHNY and CDR2 is SVGAGI (reference sequence). V trimming: 6 bases; J trimming: 2 bases; junction bases outside the gene matches: 6. The CDR3 has 15 amino acids. CDR3 DNA: TGTGCCAGCAGACATACAGGGGTTACTAATGAAAAACTGTTTTTT. Protein: CASRHTGVTNEKLFF.

This clonotype appeared a few times. The V gene is TRBV6-1, the J gene TRBJ2-2; TRBD1 aligns across 7 bases. V lost 1 base and J lost 3; bases outside the gene matches: 5. The CDR3 sequence is 16 residues long. In germline, CDR1 is MNHNS, CDR2 SASEGT. The CDR3 DNA reads TGTGCCAGCAGTGAAGATGACAGGGTCTACACCGGGGAGCTGTTTTTT. Translated: CASSEDDRVYTGELFF.